The 18 T cell receptor beta chains reported below all come from one sample, sequenced in a study of blood T cell repertoires in COVID-19. Method: immunoSEQ multiplex PCR; TCRdb's copy keeps in-frame clones and lacks some. The sample carries approximately 470,000 clones, roughly 85% recorded once. Input material: peripheral blood. The receptors here all came from a human donor in a cohort sampled during active COVID-19.

The sample holds a few counts of this clone. The chain employs TRBV12-3 or TRBV12-4 and TRBJ1-6; D uncertain. The CDR3 length is 13 residues. V was cut by 5 bases and J by 8 bases, with 10 bases left in between. In DNA, the CDR3 is TGTGCCAGCAGTGTGGGGAGCCATTCACCCCTCCACTTT. It yields the protein CASSVGSHSPLHF.

CDR3 bases: TGTGCCAGCAGTGAAGGAACAGGGTCAGGGGAAAAACTGTTTTTT. This sequence encodes CASSEGTGSGEKLFF. This chain links TRBV2 with TRBJ1-4; a possible D gene is TRBD1 (6 bases). Trimming shortened V by 1 base and J by 8 bases, and 14 bases separated the two germline ends. The CDR3 is 15 residues long. Germline CDR1 SNHLY, CDR2 FYNNEI. Together with reference TRBV2 and TRBJ1-4, the CDR3 gives the full variable domain: EPEVTQTPSHQVTQMGQEVILRCVPISNHLYFYWYRQILGQKVEFLVSFYNNEISEKSEIFDDQFSVERPDGSNFTLKIRSTKLEDSAMYFCASSEGTGSGEKLFFGSGTQLSVL.

This clone was seen at least ten times. For the CDR3, the DNA is TGTGCCAGCAGCCTCCGAGGGCCTAATGAAAAACTGTTTTTT. The encoded protein is CASSLRGPNEKLFF. The chain employs TRBV5-6 and TRBJ1-4; D ambiguous. The ends were cut back, 4 bases at V and 3 bases at J, with 10 bases in the middle. CDR3 size: 14 residues. Germline V gene data show CDR1 as SGHDT and CDR2 as YYEEEE.

This clone showed up just once. V and J are TRBV29-1 and TRBJ1-5; D not resolved. V lost 7 bases and J lost 0, with 13 bases in between. This CDR3 is 14 amino acids long. Germline values: CDR1 SQVTM, CDR2 ANQGSEA. CDR3: CSATGVNSNQPQHF. The CDR3, as DNA: TGCAGCGCCACGGGAGTGAATAGCAATCAGCCCCAGCATTTT. Together with reference TRBV29-1 and TRBJ1-5, the CDR3 gives the full variable domain: SAVISQKPSRDICQRGTSLTIQCQVDSQVTMMFWYRQQPGQSLTLIATANQGSEATYESGFVIDKFPISRPNLTFSTLTVSNMSPEDSSIYLCSATGVNSNQPQHFGDGTRLSIL.

The chain carries TRBV7-8 and TRBJ2-1; a possible D gene is TRBD1 (6 bases). Trimming removed 2 bases from V and 0 bases from J, with 8 bases in between. The length of the CDR3 is 15 residues. The V gene's germline CDR1 is SGHVS and CDR2 FQNEAQ. The CDR3 DNA follows: TGTGCCAGCAGCTTAAGGGGGTCCTCCTACAATGAGCAGTTCTTC. Its protein product is CASSLRGSSYNEQFF.

Written as DNA, the CDR3 is TGTGCCAGCAGCAGTGAGGGCCTGGCTAGCGGGAGGTCTAGCACAGATACGCAGTATTTT. It specifies CASSSEGLASGRSSTDTQYF. The chain has TRBV4-2 and TRBJ2-3; 11 nucleotides align to TRBD2. The germline V gene has CDR1 LGHNA and CDR2 YNFKEQ. The CDR3 is 20 residues long. Trimming took 5 bases from V and 0 from J; bases not matched to a gene: 16.

The CDR3 loop reads CASSHTGERTYEQYF. The CDR3 nucleotides read TGTGCCAGCAGCCACACAGGCGAAAGAACCTACGAGCAGTACTTC. The chain links TRBV6-6 to TRBJ2-7; TRBD1 might be the D (5 bases). Trimming took 6 bases from V and 2 from J, leaving 17 bases between them. Germline V lookup: CDR1 MNHNY, CDR2 SVGAGI (reference sequence). The CDR3 has 15 amino acids.

V usage is TRBV6-6 and J usage is TRBJ1-2; D is perhaps TRBD1 (6 bases). The CDR3 contains 16 residues. Per the germline V gene, CDR1 is MNHNY and CDR2 is SVGAGI (reference sequence). Trimming removed 6 bases from V and 8 bases from J, with 25 bases in between. This CDR3 reads CASRVGTATGSGGYTF. CDR3 coding DNA: TGTGCCAGCAGGGTAGGGACGGCTACAGGGTCCGGCGGCTACACCTTC.

V usage is TRBV29-1 and J usage is TRBJ2-1; tentatively, D is TRBD1 (5 bases). Deletions cut 4 bases from V and 5 bases from J, with 9 bases between. The germline CDR1 and CDR2 sequences are SQVTM and ANQGSEA. The CDR3 runs 12 residues. The CDR3 sequence is CSVGRQHNEQFF. For the CDR3, the DNA is TGCAGCGTTGGCCGACAGCACAATGAGCAGTTCTTC.

This clone was recorded only once. This chain uses TRBV10-3 with TRBJ2-7, with 8 bases identical to TRBD2. This CDR3 spans 15 amino acids. With V trimmed by 4 bases and J by 1 base, 6 bases remained unmatched. The germline V gene has CDR1 ENHRY and CDR2 SYGVKD. The CDR3 reads CAISAAGGLSYEQYF. The CDR3 nucleotides are TGTGCCATCAGTGCGGCGGGAGGCCTTTCCTACGAGCAGTACTTC.

A few counts support this clone. This sequence joins TRBV6-1 and TRBJ1-5; 7 nucleotides agree with TRBD1. In germline, CDR1 is MNHNS, CDR2 SASEGT. Unmatched junction bases numbered 11, after V lost 0 bases and J lost 6 bases. The CDR3 extends over 17 amino acids. CDR3 sequence (DNA): TGTGCCAGCAGTGAAGCGCTTGGTAGGGGGCTTCGTCAGCCCCAGCATTTT. The encoded protein is CASSEALGRGLRQPQHF.

This CDR3 reads CATSDPRTEETQYF. CDR3 coding DNA: TGTGCCACCAGTGACCCTCGGACAGAAGAGACCCAGTACTTC. V is TRBV24-1 and J is TRBJ2-5; the D gene is possibly TRBD1 (6 bases). In germline, CDR1 is KGHDR, CDR2 SFDVKD. Trimming removed 4 bases from V and 3 bases from J, with 11 bases in between. This CDR3 has 14 residues.

This sequence joins TRBV29-1 and TRBJ2-5; 8 bases map to TRBD2. This CDR3 is built from 12 residues. CDR1 SQVTM and CDR2 ANQGSEA come from the germline V gene. The junction had 5 bases not matched to a gene; V was cut back by 4 bases and J by 7 bases. This CDR3 is CSVVDGRGTQYF. The CDR3 region has the DNA TGCAGCGTTGTCGACGGGAGGGGGACCCAGTACTTC.

The chain carries TRBV12-3 or TRBV12-4 and TRBJ2-1; no reliable D call. The CDR3 length is 13 residues. V was cut by 2 bases and J by 6 bases, with 8 bases left in between. The CDR3 loop reads CASSLFIPNEQFF. As DNA, the CDR3 is TGTGCCAGCAGTTTATTTATTCCCAATGAGCAGTTCTTC.

The chain combines TRBV3-1 (or the pseudogene TRBV3-2) with TRBJ1-1, with 7 bases aligning to TRBD1. The junction had 13 bases not matched to a gene; V was cut back by 5 bases and J by 1 base. CDR1 and CDR2 (germline): LGHDT, YNNKEL (reference sequence). The CDR3 runs 17 residues. The CDR3 reads CASSFGTADPTNTEAFF. The CDR3 DNA sequence: TGTGCCAGCAGCTTTGGGACAGCAGACCCCACGAACACTGAAGCTTTCTTT.

The chain joins TRBV2 to TRBJ2-7; tentative D call: TRBD2 (6 bases). Germline V gene data show CDR1 as SNHLY and CDR2 as FYNNEI. The CDR3 is made up of 14 amino acids. V was clipped by 6 bases and J by 3 bases, with 15 bases between them. CDR3 sequence reads: CASRVEGVDYEQYF. CDR3 in DNA: TGTGCCAGCAGGGTGGAGGGCGTCGACTACGAGCAGTACTTC. Based on the CDR3 plus reference TRBV2 and TRBJ2-7, the full variable domain is EPEVTQTPSHQVTQMGQEVILRCVPISNHLYFYWYRQILGQKVEFLVSFYNNEISEKSEIFDDQFSVERPDGSNFTLKIRSTKLEDSAMYFCASRVEGVDYEQYFGPGTRLTVT.

This clone was picked up one time. The J gene is TRBJ2-1, the V gene TRBV6-1; 7 bases agree with TRBD2. V lost 1 base, J lost 7 bases, and 7 bases stayed unmatched. Germline V gives CDR1 MNHNS, CDR2 SASEGT. The CDR3 sequence is 15 residues long. The CDR3 sequence is CASSEVAGVANEQFF. The CDR3 coding sequence is TGTGCCAGCAGTGAAGTCGCGGGAGTTGCTAATGAGCAGTTCTTC.

This clone occurred once. The chain combines TRBV19 with TRBJ2-7, with a possible D match to TRBD1 (5 bases). The CDR3 is 15 amino acids. Germline loops: CDR1 LNHDA, CDR2 SQIVND (reference sequence). With 4 bases removed from V and 6 bases from J, the gap between germline ends came to 19 bases. The chain's CDR3 is CASSSRVGDSGEQYF. DNA of the CDR3: TGTGCCAGTAGTAGCCGGGTAGGGGATTCGGGCGAGCAGTACTTC.